This T cell receptor (beta chain) was obtained from a study of cytomegalovirus exposure and HLA in healthy donors. Study conclusions and caveats: Reportedly, TCR beta sequences accurately predicted HLA-A and HLA-B alleles in most subjects.

With respect to this clone: Its cognate antigen is unknown.

Germline CDR1 is SNHLY and CDR2 is FYNNEI. V was clipped by 10 bases and J by 0 bases; unmatched bases: 6. The CDR3 covers 14 residues. The PCR made use of 60 Vbeta and 13 Jbeta primers. The data were produced by immunoSEQ multiplex PCR, yet TCRdb's version contains in-frame clones alone and is incomplete. The data hold 80,000 to 95,000 clones, with 70% observed a single time. The sequenced sample consisted of PBMCs. This sequence joins TRBV2 and TRBJ2-1, with 7 bases aligning to TRBD2. The receptor was derived from a woman aged 45-65 years in good health and CMV-seropositive. CDR3 in amino acids: CATQRDASYNEQFF. The CDR3 nucleotides are TGTGCCACTCAGCGGGATGCCTCCTACAATGAGCAGTTCTTC.